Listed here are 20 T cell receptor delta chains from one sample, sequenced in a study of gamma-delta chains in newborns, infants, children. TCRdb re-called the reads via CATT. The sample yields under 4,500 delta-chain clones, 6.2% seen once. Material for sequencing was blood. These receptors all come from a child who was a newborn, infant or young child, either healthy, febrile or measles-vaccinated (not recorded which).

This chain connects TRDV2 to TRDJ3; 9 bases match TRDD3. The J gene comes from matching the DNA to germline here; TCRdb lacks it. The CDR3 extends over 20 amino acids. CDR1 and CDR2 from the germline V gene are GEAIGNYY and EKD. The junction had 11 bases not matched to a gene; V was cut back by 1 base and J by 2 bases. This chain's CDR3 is CACDTWYWGRSPWDTRQMFF. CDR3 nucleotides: TGTGCCTGTGACACGTGGTACTGGGGGAGATCCCCCTGGGACACCCGACAGATGTTTTTC.

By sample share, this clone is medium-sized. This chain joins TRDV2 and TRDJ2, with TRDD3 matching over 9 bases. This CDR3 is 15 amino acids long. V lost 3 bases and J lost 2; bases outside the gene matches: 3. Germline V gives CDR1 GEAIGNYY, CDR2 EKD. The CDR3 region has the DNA TGTGCCTGTGACCCCTGGGGGATCTTGACAGCACAACTCTTCTTT. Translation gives CACDPWGILTAQLFF.

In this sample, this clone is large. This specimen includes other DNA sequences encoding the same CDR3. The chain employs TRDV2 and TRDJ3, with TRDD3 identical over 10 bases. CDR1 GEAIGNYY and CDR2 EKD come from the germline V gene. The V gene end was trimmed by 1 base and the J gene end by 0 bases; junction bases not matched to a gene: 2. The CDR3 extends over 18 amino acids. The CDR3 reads CACDTGGYSSWDTRQMFF. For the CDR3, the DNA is TGTGCCTGTGACACTGGGGGATACAGCTCCTGGGACACCCGACAGATGTTTTTC.

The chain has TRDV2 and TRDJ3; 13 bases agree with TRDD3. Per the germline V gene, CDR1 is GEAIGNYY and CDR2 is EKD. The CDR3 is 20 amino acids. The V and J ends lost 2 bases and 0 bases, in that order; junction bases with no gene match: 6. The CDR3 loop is CACDSTGGYASSWDTRQMFF. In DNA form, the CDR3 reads TGTGCCTGTGACAGTACTGGGGGATACGCGAGCTCCTGGGACACCCGACAGATGTTTTTC.

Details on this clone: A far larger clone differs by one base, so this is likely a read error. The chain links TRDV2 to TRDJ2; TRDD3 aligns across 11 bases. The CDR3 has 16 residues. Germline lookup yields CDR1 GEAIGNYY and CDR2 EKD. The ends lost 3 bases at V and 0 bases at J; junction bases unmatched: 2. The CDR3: CACDALGDTLTAQLFF. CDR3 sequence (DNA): TGTGCCTGTGACGCACTGGGGGATACTTTGACAGCACAACTCTTCTTT.

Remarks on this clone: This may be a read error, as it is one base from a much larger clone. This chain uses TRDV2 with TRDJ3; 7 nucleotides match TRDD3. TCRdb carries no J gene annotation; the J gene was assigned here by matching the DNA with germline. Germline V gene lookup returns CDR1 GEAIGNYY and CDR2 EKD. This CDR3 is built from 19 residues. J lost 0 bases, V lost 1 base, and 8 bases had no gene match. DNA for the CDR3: TGTGCCTGTGACACTGGGGGAGACCTAAGCTCCTGGGACACCCGACAGATGTTTTTC. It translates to CACDTGGDLSSWDTRQMFF.

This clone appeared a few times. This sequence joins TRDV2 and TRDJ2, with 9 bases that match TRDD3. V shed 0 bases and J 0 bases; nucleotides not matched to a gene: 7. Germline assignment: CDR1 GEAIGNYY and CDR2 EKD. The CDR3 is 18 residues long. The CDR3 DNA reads TGTGCCTGTGACACCGTACTGGGGGACCGTGCTTTGACAGCACAACTCTTCTTT. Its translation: CACDTVLGDRALTAQLFF.

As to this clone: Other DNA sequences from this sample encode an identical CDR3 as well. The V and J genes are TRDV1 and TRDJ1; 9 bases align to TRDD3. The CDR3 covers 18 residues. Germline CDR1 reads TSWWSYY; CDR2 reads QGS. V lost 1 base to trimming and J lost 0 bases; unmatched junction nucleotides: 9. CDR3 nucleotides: TGTGCTCTTGGGGAACGTGTGTTCTGGGGGATTTACACCGATAAACTCATCTTT. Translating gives CALGERVFWGIYTDKLIF.

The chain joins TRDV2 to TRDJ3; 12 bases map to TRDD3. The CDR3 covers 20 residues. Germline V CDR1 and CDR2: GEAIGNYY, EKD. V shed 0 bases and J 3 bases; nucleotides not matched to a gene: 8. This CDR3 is CACDTVLGDTKGWDTRQMFF. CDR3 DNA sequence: TGTGCCTGTGACACCGTACTGGGGGATACTAAAGGCTGGGACACCCGACAGATGTTTTTC.

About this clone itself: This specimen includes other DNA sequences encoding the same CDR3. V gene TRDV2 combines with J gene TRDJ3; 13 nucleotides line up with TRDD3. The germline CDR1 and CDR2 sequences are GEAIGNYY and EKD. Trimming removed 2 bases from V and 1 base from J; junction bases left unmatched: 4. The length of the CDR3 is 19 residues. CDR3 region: CACDILGDTRSWDTRQMFF. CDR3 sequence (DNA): TGTGCCTGTGACATACTGGGGGATACGAGGTCCTGGGACACCCGACAGATGTTTTTC.

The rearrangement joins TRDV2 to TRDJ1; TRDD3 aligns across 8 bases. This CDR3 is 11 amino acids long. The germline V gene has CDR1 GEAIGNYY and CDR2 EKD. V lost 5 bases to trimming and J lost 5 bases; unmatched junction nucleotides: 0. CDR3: CACAGGDKLIF. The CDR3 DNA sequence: TGTGCCTGTGCTGGGGGAGATAAACTCATCTTT.

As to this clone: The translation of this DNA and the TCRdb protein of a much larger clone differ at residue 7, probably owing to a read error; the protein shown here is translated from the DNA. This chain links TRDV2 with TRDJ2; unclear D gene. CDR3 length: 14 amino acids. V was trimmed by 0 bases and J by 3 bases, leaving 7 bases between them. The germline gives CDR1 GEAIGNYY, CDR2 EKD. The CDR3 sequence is CACDTWWMTAQLFF. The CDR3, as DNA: TGTGCCTGTGACACCTGGTGGATGACAGCACAACTCTTCTTT.

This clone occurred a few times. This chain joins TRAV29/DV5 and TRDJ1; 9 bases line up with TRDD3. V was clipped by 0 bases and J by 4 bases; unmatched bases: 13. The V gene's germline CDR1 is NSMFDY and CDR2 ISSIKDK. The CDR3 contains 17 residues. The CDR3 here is CAASAPYGVGGYDKLIF. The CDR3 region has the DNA TGTGCAGCAAGCGCGCCCTACGGGGTTGGGGGATACGATAAACTCATCTTT.

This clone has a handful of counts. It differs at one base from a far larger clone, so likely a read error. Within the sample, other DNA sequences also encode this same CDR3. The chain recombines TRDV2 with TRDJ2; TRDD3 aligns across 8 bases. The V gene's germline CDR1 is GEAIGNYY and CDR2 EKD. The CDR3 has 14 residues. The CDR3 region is CACDTWGMTAQLFF. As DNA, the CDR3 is TGTGCCTGCGACACCTGGGGGATGACAGCACAACTCTTCTTT.

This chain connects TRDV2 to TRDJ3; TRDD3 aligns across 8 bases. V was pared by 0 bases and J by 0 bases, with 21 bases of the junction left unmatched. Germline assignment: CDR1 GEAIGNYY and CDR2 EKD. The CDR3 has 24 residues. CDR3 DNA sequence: TGTGCCTGTGACACCCCCCTACTTCGACTGGGGGGAATACGGAGCTCCTGGGACACCCGACAGATGTTTTTC. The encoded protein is CACDTPLLRLGGIRSSWDTRQMFF.

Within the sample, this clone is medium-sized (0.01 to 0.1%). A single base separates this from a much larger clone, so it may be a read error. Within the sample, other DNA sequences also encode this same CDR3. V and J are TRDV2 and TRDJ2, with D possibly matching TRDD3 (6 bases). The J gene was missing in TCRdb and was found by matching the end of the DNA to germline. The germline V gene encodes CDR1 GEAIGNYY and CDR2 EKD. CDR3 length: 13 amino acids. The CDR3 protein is CAWDTWGTAQLFF. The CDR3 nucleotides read TGTGCCTGGGACACCTGGGGGACAGCACAACTCTTCTTT.

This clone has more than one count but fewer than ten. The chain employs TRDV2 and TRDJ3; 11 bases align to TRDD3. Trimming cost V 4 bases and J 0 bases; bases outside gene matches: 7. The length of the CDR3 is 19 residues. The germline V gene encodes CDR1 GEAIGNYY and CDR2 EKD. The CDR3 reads CACDPLLGDSSWDTRQMFF. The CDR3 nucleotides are TGTGCCTGTGATCCCCTACTGGGGGATAGCTCCTGGGACACCCGACAGATGTTTTTC.

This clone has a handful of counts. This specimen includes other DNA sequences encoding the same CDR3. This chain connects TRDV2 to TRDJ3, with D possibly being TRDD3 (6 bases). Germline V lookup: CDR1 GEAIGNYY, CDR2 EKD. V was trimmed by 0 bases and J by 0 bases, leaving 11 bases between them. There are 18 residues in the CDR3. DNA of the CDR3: TGTGCCTGTGACACCTGGGGGCCTAGCTCCTGGGACACCCGACAGATGTTTTTC. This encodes CACDTWGPSSWDTRQMFF.

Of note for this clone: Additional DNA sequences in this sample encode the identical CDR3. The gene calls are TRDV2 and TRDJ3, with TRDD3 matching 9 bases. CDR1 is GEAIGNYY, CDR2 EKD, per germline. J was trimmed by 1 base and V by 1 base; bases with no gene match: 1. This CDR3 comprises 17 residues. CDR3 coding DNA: TGTGCCTGTGACACAACTGGGGGATCCTGGGACACCCGACAGATGTTTTTC. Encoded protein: CACDTTGGSWDTRQMFF.

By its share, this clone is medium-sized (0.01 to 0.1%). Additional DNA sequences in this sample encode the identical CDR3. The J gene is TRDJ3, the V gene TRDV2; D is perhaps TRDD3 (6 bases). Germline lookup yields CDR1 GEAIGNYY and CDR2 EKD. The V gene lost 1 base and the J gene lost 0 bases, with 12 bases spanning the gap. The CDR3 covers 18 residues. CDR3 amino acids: CACDTGDPFSWDTRQMFF. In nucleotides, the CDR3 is TGTGCCTGTGACACTGGGGATCCTTTCTCCTGGGACACCCGACAGATGTTTTTC.